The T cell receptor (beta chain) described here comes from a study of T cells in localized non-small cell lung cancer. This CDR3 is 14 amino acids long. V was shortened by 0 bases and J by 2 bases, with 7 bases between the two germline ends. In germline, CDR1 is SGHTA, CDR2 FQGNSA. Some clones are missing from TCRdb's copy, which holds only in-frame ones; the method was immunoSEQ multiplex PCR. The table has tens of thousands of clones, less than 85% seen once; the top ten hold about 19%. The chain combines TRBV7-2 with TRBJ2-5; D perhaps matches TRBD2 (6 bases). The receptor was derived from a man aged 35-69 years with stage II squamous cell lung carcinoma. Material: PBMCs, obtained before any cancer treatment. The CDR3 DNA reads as TGTGCCAGCAGCTTAGCGGGGAGGCAAGAGACCCAGTACTTC. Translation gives CASSLAGRQETQYF. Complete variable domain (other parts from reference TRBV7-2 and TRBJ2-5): GAGVSQSPSNKVTEKGKDVELRCDPISGHTALYWYRQSLGQGLEFLIYFQGNSAPDKSGLPSDRFSAERTGGSVSTLTIQRTQQEDSAVYLCASSLAGRQETQYFGPGTRLLVL.